One sample yielded the 26 T cell receptor beta chains listed below, sequenced in a study of T cell changes during pregnancy in multiple sclerosis. Using immunoSEQ multiplex PCR, the repertoire was profiled, and TCRdb retains in-frame clones only, with some absent. The data show about 64,000 clones, with about 96% seen just once and 2.5% held by the top ten. The sample consisted of CD8+ T cells from peripheral blood mononuclear cells, taken after pregnancy. The receptor set was obtained from a female donor with multiple sclerosis, enrolled in a pregnancy study.

V gene TRBV28 combines with J gene TRBJ2-7; 12 positions match TRBD1. V shed 4 bases and J 12 bases; nucleotides not matched to a gene: 4. Per the germline V gene, CDR1 is MDHEN and CDR2 is SYDVKM. The CDR3 is made up of 12 amino acids. Here the CDR3 DNA reads TGTGCCAGCAGTTGGGACAGGGGGCGGTGGTACTTC. Translation: CASSWDRGRWYF.

This clone was recorded only once. The gene calls are TRBV19 and TRBJ2-1; 7 bases agree with TRBD2. The V segment lost 3 bases and the J segment 7 bases; nucleotides outside the gene matches: 9. The length of the CDR3 is 15 residues. Germline V CDR1 and CDR2: LNHDA, SQIVND (reference sequence). The CDR3 region has the DNA TGTGCCAGTAGTATGACTAGCTATGCGAGTAATGAGCAGTTCTTC. Encoded protein: CASSMTSYASNEQFF.

The chain uses TRBV29-1 and TRBJ2-3, with D perhaps TRBD1 (6 bases). V was cut by 7 bases and J by 1 base, with 9 bases left in between. CDR1 and CDR2 (germline): SQVTM, ANQGSEA. The CDR3 is made up of 12 amino acids. CDR3: CSASGGTDTQYF. CDR3 sequence (DNA): TGCAGCGCGTCAGGGGGCACAGATACGCAGTATTTT.

The chain uses TRBV9 and TRBJ2-1; 7 nucleotides match TRBD2. This CDR3 comprises 16 residues. Germline-derived CDR1 and CDR2 are SGDLS and YYNGEE. After removal of 1 base from V and 2 bases from J, the junction contained 6 bases not matched to a gene. The CDR3 loop reads CASSVPSGTTYNEQFF. CDR3 coding DNA: TGTGCCAGCAGCGTACCTAGCGGTACAACCTACAATGAGCAGTTCTTC.

The chain is built from TRBV7-2 and TRBJ2-7; D gene uncertain. CDR1 SGHTA and CDR2 FQGNSA come from the germline V gene. Trimming stripped 1 base from V and 4 bases from J, with 11 bases between. The CDR3 is made up of 14 amino acids. CDR3 DNA sequence: TGTGCCAGCAGCTTAGTCGGGTCAATTTACGAGCAGTACTTC. Residues: CASSLVGSIYEQYF.

The chain employs TRBV7-8 and TRBJ1-4; maybe TRBD1 (5 bases). Germline V CDR1 and CDR2: SGHVS, FQNEAQ. The CDR3 has 15 residues. The V gene lost 0 bases and the J gene lost 8 bases, with 13 bases spanning the gap. CDR3 sequence reads: CASSLAVRAREKLFF. The CDR3 nucleotides are TGTGCCAGCAGCTTAGCGGTCAGGGCGCGCGAAAAACTGTTTTTT.

The chain is built from TRBV27 and TRBJ1-1; tentatively, D is TRBD1 (6 bases). Between the trimmed V and J ends, which lost 2 bases and 2 bases, there was a span of 9 bases. From germline, CDR1 is MNHEY and CDR2 SMNVEV (reference sequence). The CDR3 runs 14 residues. The CDR3 is CASSLQGLNTEAFF. The DNA of the CDR3 is TGTGCCAGCAGTTTACAGGGGTTAAACACTGAAGCTTTCTTT.

The rearrangement links TRBV6-1 to TRBJ1-2, with 7 positions matching TRBD1. Trimming cost V 9 bases and J 6 bases; bases outside gene matches: 7. The CDR3 is 12 residues long. The germline gives CDR1 MNHNS, CDR2 SASEGT. The CDR3 reads CARETGFNGYTF. The CDR3 bases are TGTGCCAGAGAGACAGGGTTCAATGGCTACACCTTC.

This sequence joins TRBV28 and TRBJ1-2; D perhaps matches TRBD1 (5 bases). V was trimmed by 7 bases and J by 10 bases, leaving 25 bases between them. The germline CDR1 and CDR2 sequences are MDHEN and SYDVKM. The CDR3 consists of 15 residues. This chain's CDR3 is CASNTIRDYRGIYTF. Written as DNA, the CDR3 is TGTGCCAGCAACACAATTCGGGACTACCGAGGGATCTACACCTTC.

The rearrangement uses TRBV19 and TRBJ2-1, with 9 bases identical to TRBD2. The CDR3 extends over 15 amino acids. With 4 bases clipped from V and 9 bases from J, the junction kept 10 bases outside the gene matches. Germline V lookup: CDR1 LNHDA, CDR2 SQIVND (reference sequence). In DNA form, the CDR3 reads TGTGCCAGTAGTAGCGGGAGGGCCGCGGTTATTGAGCAGTTCTTC. It yields the protein CASSSGRAAVIEQFF. Full variable domain (missing parts from reference TRBV19 and TRBJ2-1): DGGITQSPKYLFRKEGQNVTLSCEQNLNHDAMYWYRQDPGQGLRLIYYSQIVNDFQKGDIAEGYSVSREKKESFPLTVTSAQKNPTAFYLCASSSGRAAVIEQFFGPGTRLTVL.

This clone is a singleton in its sample. This chain links TRBV28 with TRBJ2-7; 12 positions match TRBD2. From germline, CDR1 is MDHEN and CDR2 SYDVKM. The CDR3 runs 13 residues. Trimming removed 6 bases from V and 5 bases from J; junction bases left unmatched: 2. CDR3 protein: CASSRLAGDEQYF. The CDR3 DNA follows: TGTGCCAGCAGCCGACTAGCGGGAGACGAGCAGTACTTC.

This chain links TRBV19 with TRBJ1-5; D is perhaps TRBD1 (5 bases). Germline CDR1 and CDR2: LNHDA and SQIVND (reference sequence). With 5 bases removed from V and 1 base from J, the gap between germline ends came to 12 bases. This CDR3 comprises 15 residues. The CDR3 sequence: CASSPLGQSNQPQHF. In DNA, the CDR3 is TGTGCCAGTAGTCCCCTGGGGCAGAGCAATCAGCCCCAGCATTTT.

The rearrangement uses TRBV7-3 and TRBJ2-1; TRBD2 matches at 8 bases. The germline gives CDR1 SGHTA, CDR2 FQGTGA. The junction had 7 bases not matched to a gene; V was cut back by 5 bases and J by 4 bases. The CDR3 covers 15 residues. The CDR3 coding sequence is TGTGCCAGCAGCATCGGGACTAGTACATACAATGAGCAGTTCTTC. Encoded protein: CASSIGTSTYNEQFF.

This rearrangement joins TRBV9 to TRBJ2-3; 9 bases align to TRBD1. CDR3 length equals 14 residues. V shed 3 bases, J shed 3 bases, and the junction held 2 bases outside the gene matches. Germline V lookup: CDR1 SGDLS, CDR2 YYNGEE. The CDR3 region is CASSEGQGTDTQYF. For the CDR3, the DNA is TGTGCCAGCAGCGAAGGACAGGGGACAGATACGCAGTATTTT.

The J gene is TRBJ2-5, the V gene TRBV4-1; 10 nucleotides match TRBD1. The DNA end lines up better with TRBJ2-7; the J call may be wrong. The CDR3 spans 14 residues. Germline CDR1 reads MGHRA; CDR2 reads YSYEKL. The CDR3 is CASSSGTGAYEQYF. The DNA of the CDR3 is TGCGCCAGCAGCTCCGGGACAGGGGCCTACGAGCAGTACTTC.

This rearrangement joins TRBV7-6 to TRBJ2-1, with TRBD2 as a possible D gene (6 bases). The germline CDR1 and CDR2 sequences are SGHVS and FNYEAQ. This CDR3 is 15 amino acids long. Trimming took off 0 bases at V and 6 bases at J, with 12 bases between the two ends. The CDR3 DNA reads TGTGCCAGCAGCTTAGCTAGCGGAGGGTCCAATGAGCAGTTCTTC. It yields the protein CASSLASGGSNEQFF.

The rearrangement uses TRBV28 and TRBJ2-7, with D perhaps TRBD1 (6 bases). The CDR3 covers 13 residues. The V end lost 10 bases, the J end lost 4 bases, and 17 bases lay between the germline ends. In germline, CDR1 is MDHEN, CDR2 SYDVKM. The CDR3 reads CATAEGDKYEQYF. The CDR3 bases are TGTGCCACCGCCGAGGGGGATAAGTACGAGCAGTACTTC.

This clone came up a few times. The V call is TRBV19, the J call TRBJ1-2, with 7 bases lining up with TRBD1. In germline, CDR1 is LNHDA, CDR2 SQIVND (reference sequence). The CDR3 is made up of 15 amino acids. V trimming: 3 bases; J trimming: 2 bases; junction bases outside the gene matches: 6. The CDR3 sequence is CASSIATGNNYGYTF. DNA of the CDR3: TGTGCCAGTAGTATTGCGACAGGGAACAACTATGGCTACACCTTC. The full variable domain, with the rest looked up from reference TRBV19 and TRBJ1-2, is DGGITQSPKYLFRKEGQNVTLSCEQNLNHDAMYWYRQDPGQGLRLIYYSQIVNDFQKGDIAEGYSVSREKKESFPLTVTSAQKNPTAFYLCASSIATGNNYGYTFGSGTRLTVV.

This rearrangement joins TRBV27 to TRBJ2-3, with D tentatively TRBD1 (5 bases). Trimming left V 8 bases short and J 2 bases short, with 8 bases between. The CDR3 consists of 12 residues. Per the germline V gene, CDR1 is MNHEY and CDR2 is SMNVEV (reference sequence). CDR3 amino acids: CASRQFTDTQYF. The CDR3, as DNA: TGTGCCAGCCGACAGTTCACAGATACGCAGTATTTT.

The chain is built from TRBV19 and TRBJ1-5; D uncertain. Trimming took off 2 bases at V and 7 bases at J, with 15 bases between the two ends. CDR1 is LNHDA and CDR2 is SQIVND in the germline V gene (reference sequence). This CDR3 comprises 15 residues. This chain's CDR3 is CASSISATTRQPQHF. The CDR3 coding sequence is TGTGCCAGTAGTATATCGGCTACAACCAGGCAGCCCCAGCATTTT.

The CDR3 reads CATSRDRGGIVDTQYF. CDR3 in DNA: TGTGCCACCAGCAGAGATCGGGGAGGGATCGTAGATACGCAGTATTTT. J is TRBJ2-3 and V is TRBV15; 7 bases fit TRBD2. The V and J ends lost 0 bases and 5 bases, in that order; junction bases with no gene match: 8. Germline V gene lookup returns CDR1 LNHNV and CDR2 YYDKDF (reference sequence). This CDR3 is built from 16 residues.

The chain is built from TRBV9 and TRBJ2-1, with TRBD2 matching over 7 bases. CDR1 SGDLS and CDR2 YYNGEE come from the germline V gene. CDR3 size: 15 residues. Trimming took 0 bases from V and 6 from J; bases not matched to a gene: 6. CDR3 nucleotides: TGTGCCAGCAGCGTAGCAGCGGGATCTTCCAATGAGCAGTTCTTC. Its protein is CASSVAAGSSNEQFF.

The chain links TRBV2 to TRBJ2-3, with D hard to call. Trimming cost V 2 bases and J 3 bases, with 3 bases left between them. CDR1 is SNHLY and CDR2 is FYNNEI in the germline V gene. CDR3 length: 12 residues. CDR3 sequence (DNA): TGTGCCAGCAGTGAACTGACAGATACGCAGTATTTT. Its translation is CASSELTDTQYF.

In this sample, this clone turned up once. This chain joins TRBV2 and TRBJ2-3, with TRBD2 identical over 14 bases. Germline CDR1 is SNHLY and CDR2 is FYNNEI. CDR3 length: 17 residues. The ends lost 9 bases at V and 6 bases at J; junction bases unmatched: 14. CDR3 in amino acids: CARPRPGLAGVEDTQYF. CDR3 DNA sequence: TGTGCCAGACCCCGTCCGGGACTAGCGGGAGTGGAGGATACGCAGTATTTT. The full variable domain, in which reference TRBV2 and TRBJ2-3 provide the parts outside the CDR3, is EPEVTQTPSHQVTQMGQEVILRCVPISNHLYFYWYRQILGQKVEFLVSFYNNEISEKSEIFDDQFSVERPDGSNFTLKIRSTKLEDSAMYFCARPRPGLAGVEDTQYFGPGTRLTVL.

The chain uses TRBV5-1 and TRBJ1-1; tentatively, D is TRBD1 (5 bases). With 0 bases removed from V and 1 base from J, the gap between germline ends came to 7 bases. The CDR3 totals 14 residues. CDR1 and CDR2 from the germline V gene are SGHRS and YFSETQ. The CDR3 loop is CASSLGGGNTEAFF. CDR3 DNA: TGCGCCAGCAGCTTGGGCGGGGGGAACACTGAAGCTTTCTTT.

The chain combines TRBV27 with TRBJ2-7; 7 bases line up with TRBD2. Germline assignment: CDR1 MNHEY and CDR2 SMNVEV (reference sequence). The CDR3 runs to 13 residues. Trimming cost V 3 bases and J 6 bases; bases outside gene matches: 5. The CDR3 sequence is CASSLSGTSEQYF. DNA for the CDR3: TGTGCCAGCAGTTTGAGCGGGACCAGCGAGCAGTACTTC.